Below are 32 T cell receptor beta chains sequenced from a single sample in a study of T cell responses to AZD1222 COVID-19 vaccine. The assay was immunoSEQ multiplex PCR, and TCRdb's table has in-frame clones only and misses some. This sample has 90,000 to 100,000 clones, with more than 75% found just once. Sample: peripheral blood, taken 28 days after the second AZD1222 dose. The receptors stem from an adult who received the AZD1222 COVID-19 vaccine.

The chain carries TRBV6-2 or TRBV6-3 and TRBJ1-5, with D tentatively TRBD1 (6 bases). The V gene's germline CDR1 is MNHEY and CDR2 SVGEGT. The CDR3 runs 15 residues. Trimming took 2 bases from V and 1 from J, leaving 9 bases between them. In DNA, the CDR3 is TGTGCCAGCAGTTACCACACAGGGAGCAATCAGCCCCAGCATTTT. Translating it yields CASSYHTGSNQPQHF.

The V gene is TRBV15, the J gene TRBJ2-3; 8 nucleotides align to TRBD1. The V gene's germline CDR1 is LNHNV and CDR2 YYDKDF (reference sequence). Trimming cost V 0 bases and J 1 base; bases outside gene matches: 6. The CDR3 is 17 amino acids. As DNA, the CDR3 is TGTGCCACCAGCAGAGATAGACAGGGGTTTCGCACAGATACGCAGTATTTT. Amino acids: CATSRDRQGFRTDTQYF. Full variable domain (rest looked up from reference TRBV15 and TRBJ2-3): DAMVIQNPRYQVTQFGKPVTLSCSQTLNHNVMYWYQQKSSQAPKLLFHYYDKDFNNEADTPDNFQSRRPNTSFCFLDIRSPGLGDTAMYLCATSRDRQGFRTDTQYFGPGTRLTVL.

The J gene is TRBJ2-3, the V gene TRBV9; 8 nucleotides match TRBD1. V shed 0 bases, J shed 5 bases, and the junction held 5 bases outside the gene matches. This CDR3 is built from 15 residues. Germline CDR1 is SGDLS and CDR2 is YYNGEE. This CDR3 reads CASSVGAGGRDTQYF. The CDR3 nucleotides read TGTGCCAGCAGCGTAGGGGCAGGGGGCAGAGATACGCAGTATTTT.

The chain joins TRBV7-3 to TRBJ2-5, with D unresolved. The CDR3 sequence is 13 residues long. Germline values: CDR1 SGHTA, CDR2 FQGTGA. V lost 1 base and J 3 bases, leaving 6 bases between the germline ends. CDR3 sequence (DNA): TGTGCCAGCAGCTTAAGACGGGAAGAGACCCAGTACTTC. It codes for CASSLRREETQYF.

The V and J genes are TRBV28 and TRBJ1-1; TRBD1 agrees at 8 bases. Unmatched junction bases numbered 4, after V lost 0 bases and J lost 1 base. The CDR3 covers 16 residues. Germline V gene lookup returns CDR1 MDHEN and CDR2 SYDVKM. CDR3: CASSLWGDRQNTEAFF. CDR3 sequence (DNA): TGTGCCAGCAGTTTATGGGGGGACAGGCAGAACACTGAAGCTTTCTTT. The full variable domain, rest sourced from reference TRBV28 and TRBJ1-1, is DVKVTQSSRYLVKRTGEKVFLECVQDMDHENMFWYRQDPGLGLRLIYFSYDVKMKEKGDIPEGYSVSREKKERFSLILESASTNQTSMYLCASSLWGDRQNTEAFFGQGTRLTVV.

J is TRBJ1-2 and V is TRBV12-1; TRBD1 reflects the table's D call only, with no check against the DNA. TRBV12-1 is flagged as a pseudogene. The CDR3 length is 15 residues. In DNA, the CDR3 is TGTGCCAGCAGCTTTGCACTACAGGGGAGCTATGGCTACACCTTC. Its translation is CASSFALQGSYGYTF.

This clone appeared a few times. The J gene is TRBJ1-1, the V gene TRBV11-3, with D possibly matching TRBD1 (5 bases). V lost 5 bases and J 1 base, leaving 14 bases between the germline ends. The CDR3 contains 15 residues. Germline CDR1 SGHNT, CDR2 YENEEA. The DNA of the CDR3 is TGTGCCAGCAGCCCGAGGGCTGGGGCGAACACTGAAGCTTTCTTT. Amino acid sequence: CASSPRAGANTEAFF.

The chain recombines TRBV5-1 with TRBJ2-3; a possible D gene is TRBD2 (6 bases). The CDR3 extends over 16 amino acids. The germline CDR1 and CDR2 sequences are SGHRS and YFSETQ. V lost 2 bases, J lost 6 bases, and 19 bases lay in between. This chain's CDR3 is CASSFRLDTPYDTQYF. CDR3 bases: TGCGCCAGCAGCTTCCGACTAGACACCCCCTACGATACGCAGTATTTT.

The V and J genes are TRBV5-1 and TRBJ2-7; 9 bases match TRBD1. The CDR3 length is 14 residues. Germline CDR1 and CDR2: SGHRS and YFSETQ. After removal of 3 bases from V and 2 bases from J, the junction contained 3 bases not matched to a gene. CDR3 sequence (DNA): TGCGCCAGCAGCTCAAGGACAGGGGCCTACGAGCAGTACTTC. This codes for CASSSRTGAYEQYF.

This chain connects TRBV3-1 (or the pseudogene TRBV3-2) to TRBJ1-5; D is unresolved. V lost 0 bases and J 0 bases, leaving 15 bases between the germline ends. This CDR3 comprises 18 residues. Looked up from germline, CDR1 is LGHDT and CDR2 is YNNKEL (reference sequence). The CDR3: CASSQDVPGIYSNQPQHF. For the CDR3, the DNA is TGTGCCAGCAGCCAAGATGTCCCAGGCATCTATAGCAATCAGCCCCAGCATTTT.

J is TRBJ1-6 and V is TRBV25-1; D unresolved. V lost 6 bases and J 6 bases, leaving 9 bases between the germline ends. Germline CDR1 and CDR2: MGHDK and SYGVNS. The CDR3 extends over 13 amino acids. This CDR3 reads CASRARLNSPLHF. CDR3 coding DNA: TGTGCCAGCAGGGCCAGGCTTAATTCACCCCTCCACTTT.

The chain joins TRBV5-1 to TRBJ1-1, with 7 positions matching TRBD1. The CDR3 contains 16 residues. Per germline, CDR1 SGHRS and CDR2 YFSETQ. Unmatched junction bases numbered 9, after V lost 4 bases and J lost 0 bases. CDR3 DNA: TGCGCCAGCAGCAAAGGGACAGCTAGCATGAACACTGAAGCTTTCTTT. It yields the protein CASSKGTASMNTEAFF.

This sequence joins TRBV3-1 (or the pseudogene TRBV3-2) and TRBJ2-5; TRBD1 agrees at 9 bases. The germline V gene has CDR1 LGHDT and CDR2 YNNKEL (reference sequence). J was trimmed by 5 bases and V by 4 bases; bases with no gene match: 5. This CDR3 contains 14 residues. CDR3 amino acids: CASSPTGGRETQYF. In nucleotides, the CDR3 is TGTGCCAGCAGCCCCACAGGGGGCCGGGAGACCCAGTACTTC.

The gene calls are TRBV10-3 and TRBJ1-6, with D unresolved. This CDR3 spans 13 amino acids. V was pared by 11 bases and J by 7 bases, with 15 bases between. Germline lookup yields CDR1 ENHRY and CDR2 SYGVKD. CDR3 amino acids: CAAKEQPNSPLHF. DNA for the CDR3: TGTGCCGCCAAGGAACAGCCAAATTCACCCCTCCACTTT.

The chain has TRBV9 and TRBJ2-5; D call uncertain. Germline V gene sequence: CDR1 SGDLS, CDR2 YYNGEE. Trimming cost V 1 base and J 3 bases, with 7 bases left between them. The CDR3 totals 13 residues. CDR3 amino acids: CASSVSEEETQYF. CDR3 bases: TGTGCCAGCAGCGTATCGGAAGAAGAGACCCAGTACTTC.

The chain employs TRBV27 and TRBJ2-7; D perhaps matches TRBD1 (6 bases). V was clipped by 4 bases and J by 2 bases, with 9 bases between them. Germline V gene data show CDR1 as MNHEY and CDR2 as SMNVEV (reference sequence). This CDR3 comprises 13 residues. The CDR3 loop is CASSSGTTYEQYF. The DNA of the CDR3 is TGTGCCAGCAGTTCCGGGACAACCTACGAGCAGTACTTC.

The chain has TRBV7-2 and TRBJ1-5, with D possibly matching TRBD1 (6 bases). Germline assignment: CDR1 SGHTA and CDR2 FQGNSA. The CDR3 length is 17 residues. Trimming shortened V by 1 base and J by 0 bases, and 13 bases separated the two germline ends. The CDR3 region is CASSLGGGQVSNQPQHF. The CDR3 nucleotides read TGTGCCAGCAGCTTAGGAGGGGGGCAGGTTAGCAATCAGCCCCAGCATTTT.

V is TRBV7-6 and J is TRBJ2-7; 9 bases line up with TRBD2. This CDR3 contains 16 residues. J gave up 5 bases and V 5 bases, and 13 bases lay outside the gene matches. Germline V gene sequence: CDR1 SGHVS, CDR2 FNYEAQ. CDR3 protein: CASSPQRGVLEHEQYF. The CDR3 DNA is TGTGCCAGCAGCCCCCAGCGGGGGGTCCTTGAACACGAGCAGTACTTC.

This clone was counted a few times. The chain links TRBV6-1 to TRBJ1-2, with TRBD1 as a possible D gene (5 bases). Germline CDR1 MNHNS, CDR2 SASEGT. Trimming cost V 3 bases and J 4 bases, with 24 bases left between them. CDR3 length: 18 residues. The CDR3 is CASSDQGKMGAGGYGYTF. CDR3 in DNA: TGTGCCAGCAGTGATCAGGGTAAAATGGGTGCAGGAGGCTATGGCTACACCTTC.

The V gene is TRBV6-2 or TRBV6-3, the J gene TRBJ1-6; possibly TRBD1 for D (6 bases). CDR3 size: 16 residues. The germline gives CDR1 MNHEY, CDR2 SVGEGT. V was shortened by 0 bases and J by 10 bases, with 16 bases between the two germline ends. CDR3 bases: TGTGCCAGCAGTTACTCGACGTCCGGGGGCTTATCACCCCTCCACTTT. Amino acids: CASSYSTSGGLSPLHF.

The CDR3 loop is CASSEAGGDNQPQHF. CDR3 nucleotide sequence: TGTGCCAGCAGTGAAGCAGGAGGGGACAATCAGCCCCAGCATTTT. This chain joins TRBV6-1 and TRBJ1-5, with a tentative D call TRBD1 (5 bases). Trimming stripped 0 bases from V and 3 bases from J, with 9 bases between. Looked up from germline, CDR1 is MNHNS and CDR2 is SASEGT. CDR3 length equals 15 residues.

V and J are TRBV5-1 and TRBJ1-4; TRBD1 aligns across 9 bases. The V and J ends lost 2 bases and 0 bases, in that order; junction bases with no gene match: 5. The CDR3 covers 17 residues. Germline values: CDR1 SGHRS, CDR2 YFSETQ. CDR3 protein: CASSFGTGRPTNEKLFF. CDR3 DNA sequence: TGCGCCAGCAGCTTCGGGACAGGGCGCCCAACTAATGAAAAACTGTTTTTT.

The V and J genes are TRBV4-3 and TRBJ1-2, with 7 positions matching TRBD1. The V and J ends lost 4 bases and 3 bases, in that order; junction bases with no gene match: 5. The V gene's germline CDR1 is LGHNA and CDR2 YSLEER. The CDR3 has 14 residues. CDR3 coding DNA: TGCGCCAGCAGCCGGGCCGGGACAGACTATGGCTACACCTTC. Its protein product is CASSRAGTDYGYTF.

The chain uses TRBV19 and TRBJ1-6, with D unclear. The V gene lost 3 bases and the J gene lost 9 bases, with 12 bases spanning the gap. The CDR3 consists of 14 residues. The germline V gene encodes CDR1 LNHDA and CDR2 SQIVND (reference sequence). The CDR3 loop reads CASSMTGFGSPLHF. The CDR3 coding sequence is TGTGCCAGTAGTATGACGGGGTTCGGTTCACCCCTCCACTTT.

The gene calls are TRBV5-1 and TRBJ1-6; D might be TRBD1 (5 bases). The CDR3 runs to 18 residues. V dropped 1 base and J dropped 0 bases, with 14 bases sitting between them. The germline V gene has CDR1 SGHRS and CDR2 YFSETQ. The CDR3 sequence: CASSLRSGGSSYNSPLHF. CDR3 DNA: TGCGCCAGCAGCTTGCGTTCCGGGGGAAGCTCCTATAATTCACCCCTCCACTTT.

This chain connects TRBV25-1 to TRBJ1-6; D possibly corresponds to TRBD1 (5 bases). Trimming removed 2 bases from V and 1 base from J, with 6 bases in between. The CDR3 spans 15 residues. Germline-derived CDR1 and CDR2 are MGHDK and SYGVNS. CDR3 coding DNA: TGTGCCAGCAGTGAAGGACAATCCTATAATTCACCCCTCCACTTT. This translates into CASSEGQSYNSPLHF.

CDR3: CASSFTTGSNYGYTF. For the CDR3, the DNA is TGTGCCAGCAGCTTTACGACGGGTTCTAACTATGGCTACACCTTC. V and J are TRBV7-8 and TRBJ1-2; D call uncertain. Germline V gene data show CDR1 as SGHVS and CDR2 as FQNEAQ. The V end lost 3 bases, the J end lost 0 bases, and 11 bases lay between the germline ends. This CDR3 has 15 amino acids.

This chain joins TRBV9 and TRBJ2-2; possibly TRBD1 or TRBD2 for D (5 bases each). The germline gives CDR1 SGDLS, CDR2 YYNGEE. Trimming took 0 bases from V and 0 from J, leaving 9 bases between them. The CDR3 runs to 16 residues. The CDR3 DNA follows: TGTGCCAGCAGCGTAGCCGGGACGACGAACACCGGGGAGCTGTTTTTT. Protein product: CASSVAGTTNTGELFF.

The V call is TRBV5-1, the J call TRBJ2-5; D is perhaps TRBD1 (5 bases). Trimming took off 0 bases at V and 2 bases at J, with 14 bases between the two ends. The V gene's germline CDR1 is SGHRS and CDR2 YFSETQ. The CDR3 consists of 16 residues. The CDR3 protein is CASSLAVSGFQETQYF. The CDR3 bases are TGCGCCAGCAGCTTGGCCGTATCAGGGTTTCAAGAGACCCAGTACTTC. Full variable domain (remainder filled in from reference TRBV5-1 and TRBJ2-5): KAGVTQTPRYLIKTRGQQVTLSCSPISGHRSVSWYQQTPGQGLQFLFEYFSETQRNKGNFPGRFSGRQFSNSRSEMNVSTLELGDSALYLCASSLAVSGFQETQYFGPGTRLLVL.

The CDR3 loop is CASSLRGGANVLTF. For the CDR3, the DNA is TGTGCCAGCAGTTTACGGGGGGGGGCCAACGTCCTGACTTTC. The chain uses TRBV27 and TRBJ2-6; D might be TRBD2 (6 bases). Trimming pared 2 bases from V and 4 bases from J, leaving 6 bases between. Germline V lookup: CDR1 MNHEY, CDR2 SMNVEV (reference sequence). This CDR3 comprises 14 residues.

V usage is TRBV19 and J usage is TRBJ2-1; D is uncertain. The germline V and J ends were trimmed by 3 bases and 4 bases, with 7 bases remaining between them. CDR1 LNHDA and CDR2 SQIVND come from the germline V gene (reference sequence). CDR3 length: 13 residues. The CDR3 loop reads CASSMAGYNEQFF. The CDR3 DNA follows: TGTGCCAGTAGTATGGCCGGATACAATGAGCAGTTCTTC.

The CDR3 DNA reads TGTGCCAGCAGCCAAGATGCCGACAGGGGGATTTGGGGCTACACCTTC. It is translated as CASSQDADRGIWGYTF. This chain joins TRBV3-1 (or the pseudogene TRBV3-2) and TRBJ1-2; 9 bases are a match to TRBD1. The ends lost 0 bases at V and 8 bases at J; junction bases unmatched: 10. Germline V gene sequence: CDR1 LGHDT, CDR2 YNNKEL (reference sequence). This CDR3 spans 16 amino acids.